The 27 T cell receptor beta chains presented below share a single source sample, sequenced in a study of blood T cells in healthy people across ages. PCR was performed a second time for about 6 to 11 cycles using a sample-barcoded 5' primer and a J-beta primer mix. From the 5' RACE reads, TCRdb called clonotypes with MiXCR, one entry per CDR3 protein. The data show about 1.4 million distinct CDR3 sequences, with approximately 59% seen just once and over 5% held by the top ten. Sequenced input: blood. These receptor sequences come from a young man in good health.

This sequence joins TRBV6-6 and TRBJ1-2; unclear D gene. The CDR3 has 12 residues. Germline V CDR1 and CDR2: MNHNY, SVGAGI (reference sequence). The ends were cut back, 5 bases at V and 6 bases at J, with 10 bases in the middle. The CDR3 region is CASSKTENGYTF. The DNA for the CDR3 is TGTGCCAGCAGTAAAACTGAGAATGGCTACACCTTC.

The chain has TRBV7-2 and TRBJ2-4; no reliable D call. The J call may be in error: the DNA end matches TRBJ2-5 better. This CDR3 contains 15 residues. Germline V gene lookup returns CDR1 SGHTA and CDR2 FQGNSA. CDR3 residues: CASSLDPGFGETQYF. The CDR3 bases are TGTGCCAGCAGCTTAGATCCAGGATTTGGAGAGACCCAGTACTTC.

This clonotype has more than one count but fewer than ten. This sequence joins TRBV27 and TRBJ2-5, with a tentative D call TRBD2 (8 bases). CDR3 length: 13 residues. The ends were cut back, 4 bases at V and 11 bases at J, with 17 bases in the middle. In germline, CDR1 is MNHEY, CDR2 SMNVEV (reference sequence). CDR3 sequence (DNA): TGTGCCAGCAGTTACAGGGGAGCGGGGGAGCAGTACTTC. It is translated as CASSYRGAGEQYF.

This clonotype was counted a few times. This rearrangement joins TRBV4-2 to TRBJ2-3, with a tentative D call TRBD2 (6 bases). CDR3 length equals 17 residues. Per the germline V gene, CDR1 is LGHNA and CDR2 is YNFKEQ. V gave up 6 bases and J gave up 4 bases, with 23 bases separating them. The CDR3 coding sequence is TGTGCCAGCAGGGGGAGTCTGGCGGGGAGAGGTCCAGATACGCAGTATTTT. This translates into CASRGSLAGRGPDTQYF.

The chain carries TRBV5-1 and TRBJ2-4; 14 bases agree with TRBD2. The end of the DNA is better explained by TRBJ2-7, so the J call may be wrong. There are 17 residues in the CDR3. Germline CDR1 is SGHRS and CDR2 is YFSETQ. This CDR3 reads CASSLVGLAGVAYEQYF. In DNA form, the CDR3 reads TGCGCCAGCAGCTTGGTGGGACTAGCGGGAGTCGCCTACGAGCAGTACTTC.

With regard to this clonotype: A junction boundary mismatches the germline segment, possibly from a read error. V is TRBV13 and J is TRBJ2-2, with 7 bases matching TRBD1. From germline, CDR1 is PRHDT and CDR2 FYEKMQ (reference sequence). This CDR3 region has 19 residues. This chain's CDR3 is CASSFPQGFGIENSGELFF. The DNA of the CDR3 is TGTGCCAGCAGCTTCCCACAGGGGTTCGGTATTGAGAACAGCGGGGAGCTGTTTTTT.

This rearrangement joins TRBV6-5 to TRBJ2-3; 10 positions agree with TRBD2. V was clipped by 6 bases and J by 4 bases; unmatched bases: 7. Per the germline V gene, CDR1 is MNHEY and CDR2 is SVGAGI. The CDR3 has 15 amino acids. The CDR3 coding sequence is TGTGCCAGCAGGGCGGGACTAGCGCTTTCAGATACGCAGTATTTT. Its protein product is CASRAGLALSDTQYF.

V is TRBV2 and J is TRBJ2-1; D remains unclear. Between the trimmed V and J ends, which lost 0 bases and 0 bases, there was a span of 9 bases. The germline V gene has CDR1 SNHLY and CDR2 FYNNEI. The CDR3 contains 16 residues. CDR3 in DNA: TGTGCCAGCAGTGAAGCGGCAGGAAGCTCCTACAATGAGCAGTTCTTC. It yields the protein CASSEAAGSSYNEQFF.

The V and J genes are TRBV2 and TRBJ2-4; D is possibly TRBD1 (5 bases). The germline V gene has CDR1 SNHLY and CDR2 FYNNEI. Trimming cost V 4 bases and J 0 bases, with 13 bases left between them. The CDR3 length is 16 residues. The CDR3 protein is CASSVRPGLAKNIQYF. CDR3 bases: TGTGCCAGCAGTGTGAGGCCAGGGCTAGCCAAAAACATTCAGTACTTC.

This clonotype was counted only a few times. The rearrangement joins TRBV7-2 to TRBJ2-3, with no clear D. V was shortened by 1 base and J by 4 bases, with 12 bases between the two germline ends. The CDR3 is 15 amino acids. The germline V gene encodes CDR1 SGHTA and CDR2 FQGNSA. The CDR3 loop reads CASSLVQVLADTQYF. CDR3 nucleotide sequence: TGTGCCAGCAGCTTAGTGCAGGTTCTCGCAGATACGCAGTATTTT.

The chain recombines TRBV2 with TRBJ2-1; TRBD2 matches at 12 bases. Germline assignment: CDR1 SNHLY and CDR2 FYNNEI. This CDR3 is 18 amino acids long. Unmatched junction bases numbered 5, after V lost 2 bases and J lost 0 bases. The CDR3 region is CASSERTSGDPSYNEQFF. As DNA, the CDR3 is TGTGCCAGCAGTGAAAGGACTAGCGGGGACCCCTCCTACAATGAGCAGTTCTTC.

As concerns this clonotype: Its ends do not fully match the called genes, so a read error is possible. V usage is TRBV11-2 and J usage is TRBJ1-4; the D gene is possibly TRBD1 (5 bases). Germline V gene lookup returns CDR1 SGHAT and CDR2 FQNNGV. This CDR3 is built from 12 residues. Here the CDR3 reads CASSFEGEKLFF. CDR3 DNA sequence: TGCGCCAGCAGCTTCGAGGGGGAAAAACTGTTTTTT.

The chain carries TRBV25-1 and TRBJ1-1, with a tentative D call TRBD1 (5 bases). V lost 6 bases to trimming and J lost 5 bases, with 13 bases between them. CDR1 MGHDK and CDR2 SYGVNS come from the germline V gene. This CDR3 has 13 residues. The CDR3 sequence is CASSALGVTEAFF. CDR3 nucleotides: TGTGCCAGCAGCGCCTTAGGGGTGACTGAAGCTTTCTTT.

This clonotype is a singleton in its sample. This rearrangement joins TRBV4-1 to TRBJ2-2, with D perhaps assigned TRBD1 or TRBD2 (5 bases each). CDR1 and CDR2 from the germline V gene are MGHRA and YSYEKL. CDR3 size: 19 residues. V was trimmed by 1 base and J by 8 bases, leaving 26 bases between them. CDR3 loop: CASSQVQSPGTHIGGELFF. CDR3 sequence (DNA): TGCGCCAGCAGCCAAGTACAATCACCCGGGACCCACATTGGAGGGGAGCTGTTTTTT.

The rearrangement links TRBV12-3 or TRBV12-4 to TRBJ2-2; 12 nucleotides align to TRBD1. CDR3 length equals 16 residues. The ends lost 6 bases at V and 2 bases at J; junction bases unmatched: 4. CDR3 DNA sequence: TGTGCCAGCAGAATGGGGACAGGGGGCAACACCGGGGAGCTGTTTTTT. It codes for CASRMGTGGNTGELFF.

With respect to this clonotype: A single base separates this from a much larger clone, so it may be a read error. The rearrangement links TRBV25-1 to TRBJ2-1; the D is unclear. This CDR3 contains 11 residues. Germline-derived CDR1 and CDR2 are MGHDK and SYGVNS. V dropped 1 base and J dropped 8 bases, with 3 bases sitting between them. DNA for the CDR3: TGTGCCAGCAGTGAATCCCATGAGCAGTTCTTC. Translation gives CASSESHEQFF.

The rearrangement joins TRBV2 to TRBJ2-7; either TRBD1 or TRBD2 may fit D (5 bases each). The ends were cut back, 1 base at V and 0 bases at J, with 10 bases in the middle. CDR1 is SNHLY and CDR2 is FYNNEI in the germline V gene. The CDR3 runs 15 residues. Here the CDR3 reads CASSEVGPSSYEQYF. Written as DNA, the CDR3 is TGTGCCAGCAGTGAAGTGGGACCCAGCTCCTACGAGCAGTACTTC. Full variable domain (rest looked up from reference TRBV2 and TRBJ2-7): EPEVTQTPSHQVTQMGQEVILRCVPISNHLYFYWYRQILGQKVEFLVSFYNNEISEKSEIFDDQFSVERPDGSNFTLKIRSTKLEDSAMYFCASSEVGPSSYEQYFGPGTRLTVT.

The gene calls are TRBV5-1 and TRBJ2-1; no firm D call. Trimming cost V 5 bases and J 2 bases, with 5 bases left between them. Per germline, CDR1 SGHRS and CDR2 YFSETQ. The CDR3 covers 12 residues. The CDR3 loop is CASRDTYNEQFF. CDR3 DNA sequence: TGCGCCAGCAGGGATACCTACAATGAGCAGTTCTTC.

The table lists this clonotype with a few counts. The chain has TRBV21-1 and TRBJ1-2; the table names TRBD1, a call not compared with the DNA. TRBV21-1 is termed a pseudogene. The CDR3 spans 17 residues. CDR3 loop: CASSKIANEDRGYGYTF. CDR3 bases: TGTGCCAGCAGCAAAATTGCAAATGAGGACAGGGGGTATGGCTACACCTTC.

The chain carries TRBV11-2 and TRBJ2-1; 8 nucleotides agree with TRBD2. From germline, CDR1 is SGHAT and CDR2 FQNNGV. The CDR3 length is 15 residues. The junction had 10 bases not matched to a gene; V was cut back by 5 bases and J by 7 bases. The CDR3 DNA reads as TGTGCCAGCAGCACGGGACTAGGTCGTGTAAATGAGCAGTTCTTC. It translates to CASSTGLGRVNEQFF.

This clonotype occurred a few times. CDR3 sequence: CSVPGQGPQYF. The CDR3 bases are TGCAGCGTCCCGGGACAAGGGCCGCAGTATTTT. The rearrangement links TRBV29-1 to TRBJ2-3; possible D gene TRBD1, 6 bases. V lost 6 bases, J lost 10 bases, and 14 bases lay in between. Germline CDR1 is SQVTM and CDR2 is ANQGSEA. The CDR3 length is 11 residues.

The CDR3 DNA reads TGTGCCAGCTCACCTCCGGACGGGTACAATGAGCAGTTCTTC. Encoded protein: CASSPPDGYNEQFF. The chain links TRBV18 to TRBJ2-1, with no clear D. CDR3 length: 14 residues. V lost 3 bases to trimming and J lost 4 bases, with 10 bases between them. Germline V gives CDR1 KGHSH, CDR2 LQKENI.

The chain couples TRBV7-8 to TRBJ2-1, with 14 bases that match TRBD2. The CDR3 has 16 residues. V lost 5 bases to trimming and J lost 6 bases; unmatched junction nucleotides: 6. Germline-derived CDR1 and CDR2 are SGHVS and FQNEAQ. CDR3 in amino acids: CASSGRTSGRLNEQFF. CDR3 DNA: TGTGCCAGCAGCGGCCGGACTAGCGGGAGGCTCAATGAGCAGTTCTTC.

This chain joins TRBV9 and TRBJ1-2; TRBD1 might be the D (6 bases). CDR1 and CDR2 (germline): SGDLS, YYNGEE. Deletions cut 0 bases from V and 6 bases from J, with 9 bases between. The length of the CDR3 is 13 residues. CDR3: CASSVVQGDGYTF. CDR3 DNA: TGTGCCAGCAGCGTAGTACAGGGAGATGGCTACACCTTC.

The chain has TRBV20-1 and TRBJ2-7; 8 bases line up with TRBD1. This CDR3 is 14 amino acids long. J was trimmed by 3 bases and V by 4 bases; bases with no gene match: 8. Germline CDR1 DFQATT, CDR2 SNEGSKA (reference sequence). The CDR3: CSAKNGQGYYEQYF. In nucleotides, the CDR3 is TGCAGTGCTAAAAACGGACAGGGCTACTACGAGCAGTACTTC.

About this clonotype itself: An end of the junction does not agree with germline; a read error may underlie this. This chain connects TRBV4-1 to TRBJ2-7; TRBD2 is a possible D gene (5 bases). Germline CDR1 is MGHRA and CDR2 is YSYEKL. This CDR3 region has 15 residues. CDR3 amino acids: CTSSHLVLGPYEQYF. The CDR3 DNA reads TGCACCAGCAGCCATCTGGTACTAGGACCCTACGAGCAGTACTTC.

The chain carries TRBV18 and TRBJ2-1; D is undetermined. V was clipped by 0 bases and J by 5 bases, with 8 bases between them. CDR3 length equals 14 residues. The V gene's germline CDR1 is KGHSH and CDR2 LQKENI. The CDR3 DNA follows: TGTGCCAGCTCACCACCTGACGGAGACAATGAGCAGTTCTTC. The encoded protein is CASSPPDGDNEQFF.